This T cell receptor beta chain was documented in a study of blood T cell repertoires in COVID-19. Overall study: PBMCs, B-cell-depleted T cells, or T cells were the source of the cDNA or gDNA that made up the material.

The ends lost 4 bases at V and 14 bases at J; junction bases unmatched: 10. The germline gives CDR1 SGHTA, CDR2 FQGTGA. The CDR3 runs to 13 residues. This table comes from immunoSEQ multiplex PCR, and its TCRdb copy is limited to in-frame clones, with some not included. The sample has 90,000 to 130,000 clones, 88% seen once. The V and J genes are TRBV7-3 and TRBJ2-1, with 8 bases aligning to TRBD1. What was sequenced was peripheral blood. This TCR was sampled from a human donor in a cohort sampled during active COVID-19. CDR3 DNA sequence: TGTGCCAGCAGCTACGAACAACAGGGGGTTAAGTTCTTC. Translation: CASSYEQQGVKFF. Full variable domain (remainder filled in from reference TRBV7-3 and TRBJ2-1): GAGVSQTPSNKVTEKGKYVELRCDPISGHTALYWYRQSLGQGPEFLIYFQGTGAADDSGLPNDRFFAVRPEGSVSTLKIQRTERGDSAVYLCASSYEQQGVKFFGPGTRLTVL.